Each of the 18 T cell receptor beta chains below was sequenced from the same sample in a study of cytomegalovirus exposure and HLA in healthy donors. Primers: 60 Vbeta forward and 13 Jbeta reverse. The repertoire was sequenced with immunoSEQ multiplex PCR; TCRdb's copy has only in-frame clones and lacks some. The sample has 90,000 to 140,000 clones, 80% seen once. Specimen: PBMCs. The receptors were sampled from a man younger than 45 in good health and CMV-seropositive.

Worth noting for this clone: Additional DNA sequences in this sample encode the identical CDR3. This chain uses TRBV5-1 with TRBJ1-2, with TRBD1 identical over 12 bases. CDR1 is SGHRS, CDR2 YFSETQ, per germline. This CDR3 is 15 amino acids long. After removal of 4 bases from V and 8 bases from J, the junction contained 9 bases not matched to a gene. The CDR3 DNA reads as TGCGCCAGCAGCCCTCCGGGACAGGGGGCAGGGGGCTACACCTTC. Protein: CASSPPGQGAGGYTF.

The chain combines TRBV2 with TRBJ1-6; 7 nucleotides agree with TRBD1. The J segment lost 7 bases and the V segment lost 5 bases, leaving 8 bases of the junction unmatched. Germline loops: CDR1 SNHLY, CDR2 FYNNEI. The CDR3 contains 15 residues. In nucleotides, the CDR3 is TGTGCCAGCAGTTCAGAGGGGGCGCAAAATTCACCCCTCCACTTT. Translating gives CASSSEGAQNSPLHF.

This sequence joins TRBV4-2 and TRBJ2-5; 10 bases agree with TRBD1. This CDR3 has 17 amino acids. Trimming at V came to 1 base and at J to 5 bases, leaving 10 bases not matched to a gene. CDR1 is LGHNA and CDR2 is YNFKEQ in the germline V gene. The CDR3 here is CASSQAAFGQGGETQYF. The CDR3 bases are TGTGCCAGCAGCCAAGCCGCCTTCGGACAGGGGGGGGAGACCCAGTACTTC.

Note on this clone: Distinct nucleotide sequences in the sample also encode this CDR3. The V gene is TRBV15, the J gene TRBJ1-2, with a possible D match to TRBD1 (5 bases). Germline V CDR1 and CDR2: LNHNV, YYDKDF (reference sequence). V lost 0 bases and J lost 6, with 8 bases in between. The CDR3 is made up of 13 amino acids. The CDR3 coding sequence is TGTGCCACCAGCAGAGAAGAAGGGGATGGCTACACCTTC. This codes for CATSREEGDGYTF.

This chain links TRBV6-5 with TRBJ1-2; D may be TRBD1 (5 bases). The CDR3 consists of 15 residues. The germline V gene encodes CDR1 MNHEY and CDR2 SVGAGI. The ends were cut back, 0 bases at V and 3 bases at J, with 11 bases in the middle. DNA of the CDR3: TGTGCCAGCAGTTACTCCGGGGGAGAGCACTATGGCTACACCTTC. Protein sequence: CASSYSGGEHYGYTF.

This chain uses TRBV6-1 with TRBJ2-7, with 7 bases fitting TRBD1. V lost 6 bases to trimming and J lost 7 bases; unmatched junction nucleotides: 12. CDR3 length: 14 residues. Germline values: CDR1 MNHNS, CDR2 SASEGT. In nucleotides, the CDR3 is TGTGCCAGCAGCGTGGACAGGAGTACGAGGGAGCAGTACTTC. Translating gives CASSVDRSTREQYF.

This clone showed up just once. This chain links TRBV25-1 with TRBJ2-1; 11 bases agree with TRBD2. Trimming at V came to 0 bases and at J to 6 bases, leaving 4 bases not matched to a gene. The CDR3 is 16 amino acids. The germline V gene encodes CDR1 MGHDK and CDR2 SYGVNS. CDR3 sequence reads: CASSEYLLAGGNEQFF. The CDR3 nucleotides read TGTGCCAGCAGTGAATATCTTCTAGCGGGGGGCAATGAGCAGTTCTTC.

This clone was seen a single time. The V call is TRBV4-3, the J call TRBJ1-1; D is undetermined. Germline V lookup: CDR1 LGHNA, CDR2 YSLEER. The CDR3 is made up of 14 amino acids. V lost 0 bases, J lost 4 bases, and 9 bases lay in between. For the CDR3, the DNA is TGCGCCAGCAGCCAAGATTTGAGGTTCACTGAAGCTTTCTTT. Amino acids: CASSQDLRFTEAFF.

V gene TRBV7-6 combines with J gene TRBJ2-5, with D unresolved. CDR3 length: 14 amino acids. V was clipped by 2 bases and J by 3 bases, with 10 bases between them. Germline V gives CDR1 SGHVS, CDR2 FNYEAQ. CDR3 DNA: TGTGCCAGCAGCTTAACCGGGTGGGAAGAGACCCAGTACTTC. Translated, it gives CASSLTGWEETQYF.

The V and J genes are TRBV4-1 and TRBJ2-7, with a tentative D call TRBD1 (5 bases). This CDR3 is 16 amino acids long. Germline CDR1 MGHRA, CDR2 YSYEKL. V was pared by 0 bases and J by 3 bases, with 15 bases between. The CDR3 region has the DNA TGCGCCAGCAGCCAAGAGGGGCAGACCTCACTCTACGAGCAGTACTTC. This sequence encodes CASSQEGQTSLYEQYF.

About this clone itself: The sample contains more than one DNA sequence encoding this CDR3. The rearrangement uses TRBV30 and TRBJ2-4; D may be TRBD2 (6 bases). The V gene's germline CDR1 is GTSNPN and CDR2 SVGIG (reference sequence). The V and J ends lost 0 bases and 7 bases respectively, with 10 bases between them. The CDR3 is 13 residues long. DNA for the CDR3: TGTGCCTGGAGTGTAAGTGGGGGGAACATTCAGTACTTC. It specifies CAWSVSGGNIQYF.

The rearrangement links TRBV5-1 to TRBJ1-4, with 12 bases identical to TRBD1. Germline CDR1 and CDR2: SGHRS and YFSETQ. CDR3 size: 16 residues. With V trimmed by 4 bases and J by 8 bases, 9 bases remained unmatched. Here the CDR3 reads CASSQPGTGGPEKLFF. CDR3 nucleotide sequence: TGCGCCAGCAGCCAGCCCGGGACAGGGGGCCCCGAAAAACTGTTTTTT.

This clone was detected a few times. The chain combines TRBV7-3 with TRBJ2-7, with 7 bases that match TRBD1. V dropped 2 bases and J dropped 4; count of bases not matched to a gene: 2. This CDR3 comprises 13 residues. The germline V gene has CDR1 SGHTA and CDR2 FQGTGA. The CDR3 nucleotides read TGTGCCAGCAGCTTAGGGACAGAGTACGAGCAGTACTTC. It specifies CASSLGTEYEQYF.

This CDR3 is CASSGGADTQYF. Here the CDR3 DNA reads TGTGCCAGCAGTGGGGGGGCAGATACGCAGTATTTT. V and J are TRBV6-1 and TRBJ2-3, with D maybe TRBD2 (6 bases). The germline CDR1 and CDR2 sequences are MNHNS and SASEGT. V lost 4 bases to trimming and J lost 4 bases, with 6 bases between them. CDR3 length equals 12 residues.

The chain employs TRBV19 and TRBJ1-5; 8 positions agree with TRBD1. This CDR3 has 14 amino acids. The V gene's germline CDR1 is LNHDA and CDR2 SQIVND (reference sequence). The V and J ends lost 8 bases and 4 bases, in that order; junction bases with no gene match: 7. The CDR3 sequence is CASSRTGLNQPQHF. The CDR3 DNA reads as TGTGCCAGTTCCCGGACAGGGCTAAATCAGCCCCAGCATTTT. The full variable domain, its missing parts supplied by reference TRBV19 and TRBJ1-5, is DGGITQSPKYLFRKEGQNVTLSCEQNLNHDAMYWYRQDPGQGLRLIYYSQIVNDFQKGDIAEGYSVSREKKESFPLTVTSAQKNPTAFYLCASSRTGLNQPQHFGDGTRLSIL.

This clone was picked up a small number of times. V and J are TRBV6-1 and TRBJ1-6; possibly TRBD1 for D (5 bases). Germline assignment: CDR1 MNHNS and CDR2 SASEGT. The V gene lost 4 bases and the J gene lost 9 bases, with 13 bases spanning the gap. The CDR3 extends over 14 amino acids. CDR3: CASSGGGMSSPLHF. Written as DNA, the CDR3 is TGTGCCAGCAGTGGGGGGGGGATGAGTTCACCCCTCCACTTT.

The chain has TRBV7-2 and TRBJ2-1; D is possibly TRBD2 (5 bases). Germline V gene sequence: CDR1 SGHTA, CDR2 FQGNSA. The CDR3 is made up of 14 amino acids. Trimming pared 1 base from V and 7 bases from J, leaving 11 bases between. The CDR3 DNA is TGTGCCAGCAGCTTAGGGACTGGCCTGAATGAGCAGTTCTTC. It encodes CASSLGTGLNEQFF.

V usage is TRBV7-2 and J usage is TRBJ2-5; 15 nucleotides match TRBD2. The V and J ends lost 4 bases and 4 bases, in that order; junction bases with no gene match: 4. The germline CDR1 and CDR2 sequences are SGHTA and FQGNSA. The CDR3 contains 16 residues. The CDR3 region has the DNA TGTGCCAGCAGCTCCGGACTAGCGGGGGGGCCAGAGACCCAGTACTTC. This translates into CASSSGLAGGPETQYF. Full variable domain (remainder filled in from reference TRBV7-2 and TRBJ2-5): GAGVSQSPSNKVTEKGKDVELRCDPISGHTALYWYRQSLGQGLEFLIYFQGNSAPDKSGLPSDRFSAERTGGSVSTLTIQRTQQEDSAVYLCASSSGLAGGPETQYFGPGTRLLVL.